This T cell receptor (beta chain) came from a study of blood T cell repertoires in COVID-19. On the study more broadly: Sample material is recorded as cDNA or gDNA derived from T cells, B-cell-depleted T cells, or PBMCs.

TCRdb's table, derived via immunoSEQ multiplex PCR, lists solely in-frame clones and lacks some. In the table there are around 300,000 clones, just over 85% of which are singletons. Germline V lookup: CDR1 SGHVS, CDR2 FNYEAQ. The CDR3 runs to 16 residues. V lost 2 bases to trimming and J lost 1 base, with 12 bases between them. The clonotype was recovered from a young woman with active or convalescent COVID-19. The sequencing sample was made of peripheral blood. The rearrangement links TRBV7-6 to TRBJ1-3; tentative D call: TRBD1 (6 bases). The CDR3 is CASSLYGQTSGNTIYF. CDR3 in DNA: TGTGCCAGCAGCTTATATGGACAGACTTCTGGAAACACCATATATTTT.